Below, 27 T cell receptor beta chains from the same sample are listed, as sequenced in a study of blood T cell repertoires in COVID-19. Method: immunoSEQ multiplex PCR; TCRdb's copy keeps in-frame clones and lacks some. The repertoire holds under 130,000 clones, with almost 90% as singletons. Sequencing used peripheral blood. The origin of the receptors is a human donor in a cohort sampled during active COVID-19.

V usage is TRBV5-4 and J usage is TRBJ1-6; TRBD1 is a possible D gene (6 bases). The V gene's germline CDR1 is SGHNT and CDR2 YYREEE (reference sequence). The CDR3 consists of 14 residues. Between the trimmed V and J ends, which lost 0 bases and 7 bases, there was a span of 8 bases. Here the CDR3 DNA reads TGTGCCAGCAGCTTGGAAACAGGGAATTCACCCCTCCACTTT. It encodes CASSLETGNSPLHF.

The chain is built from TRBV2 and TRBJ1-2; TRBD1 agrees at 7 bases. The CDR3 is 14 amino acids. Germline CDR1 is SNHLY and CDR2 is FYNNEI. Germline trimming cut 6 bases from V and 2 bases from J; bases unmatched to any gene: 6. The CDR3 DNA sequence: TGTGCCAGCAGGGGGACAGTTACCAACTATGGCTACACCTTC. Its translation is CASRGTVTNYGYTF.

The chain uses TRBV5-6 and TRBJ2-3, with D hard to call. CDR1 SGHDT and CDR2 YYEEEE come from the germline V gene. Trimming left V 2 bases short and J 3 bases short, with 10 bases between. CDR3 length: 14 amino acids. In DNA, the CDR3 is TGTGCCAGCAGCTTAGGCAGGCTGACAGATACGCAGTATTTT. It is translated as CASSLGRLTDTQYF.

The chain has TRBV27 and TRBJ2-7; TRBD1 matches at 11 bases. This CDR3 has 15 amino acids. After removal of 5 bases from V and 3 bases from J, the junction contained 6 bases not matched to a gene. Germline lookup yields CDR1 MNHEY and CDR2 SMNVEV (reference sequence). CDR3 DNA sequence: TGTGCCAGCAGTGAGGGGACAGGGGGTTTCTACGAGCAGTACTTC. Protein sequence: CASSEGTGGFYEQYF.

This clone was detected only a few times. The chain uses TRBV4-1 and TRBJ2-7; 11 bases align to TRBD1. V shed 4 bases, J shed 5 bases, and the junction held 7 bases outside the gene matches. CDR3 size: 15 residues. In germline, CDR1 is MGHRA, CDR2 YSYEKL. The DNA for the CDR3 is TGCGCCAGCAGCCGGCCAGGACAGGGGGCCAACGAGCAGTACTTC. Translating it yields CASSRPGQGANEQYF.

V is TRBV11-2 and J is TRBJ2-3; 7 bases line up with TRBD2. Germline CDR1 and CDR2: SGHAT and FQNNGV. The junction had 8 bases not matched to a gene; V was cut back by 2 bases and J by 0 bases. The CDR3 is made up of 17 amino acids. CDR3 DNA: TGTGCCAGCAGCTTAATAATATCCGGGGGGAGCACAGATACGCAGTATTTT. It translates to CASSLIISGGSTDTQYF.

A single count supports this clone. The J gene is TRBJ2-2, the V gene TRBV18, with D uncertain. The V end was cut by 5 bases, the J end by 5 bases, with 18 bases between. This CDR3 is built from 16 residues. Germline values: CDR1 KGHSH, CDR2 LQKENI. CDR3 sequence: CASSNSSKRGTGELFF. CDR3 nucleotide sequence: TGTGCCAGCTCAAATTCGTCAAAGCGAGGAACCGGGGAGCTGTTTTTT.

The genes are TRBV7-9 and TRBJ1-4; 9 bases are shared with TRBD1. Trimming removed 7 bases from V and 7 bases from J; junction bases left unmatched: 10. This CDR3 region has 15 residues. Germline CDR1 and CDR2: SEHNR and FQNEAQ (reference sequence). As DNA, the CDR3 is TGTGCCAGCACCAAAACAGGGGGCTTAACTGAAAAACTGTTTTTT. Protein sequence: CASTKTGGLTEKLFF.

This clone was recorded only once. The rearrangement links TRBV5-5 to TRBJ1-1; 9 nucleotides align to TRBD1. V dropped 2 bases and J dropped 4; count of bases not matched to a gene: 3. From germline, CDR1 is SGHKS and CDR2 YYEKEE (reference sequence). The CDR3 contains 14 residues. The CDR3 DNA follows: TGTGCCAGCAGCTTAACAGGGGGCTTCACTGAAGCTTTCTTT. Its protein product is CASSLTGGFTEAFF.

V and J are TRBV10-3 and TRBJ1-1; 10 nucleotides match TRBD1. CDR3 length: 18 amino acids. Germline lookup yields CDR1 ENHRY and CDR2 SYGVKD. Trimming removed 6 bases from V and 4 bases from J; junction bases left unmatched: 17. The CDR3 sequence: CAIRRNKRDRGESTEAFF. The CDR3 bases are TGTGCCATCAGGCGCAACAAAAGGGACAGGGGTGAGAGCACTGAAGCTTTCTTT.

This clone was picked up one time. The chain links TRBV5-1 to TRBJ1-1, with D perhaps TRBD1 (6 bases). The V end lost 0 bases, the J end lost 5 bases, and 14 bases lay between the germline ends. This CDR3 is built from 15 residues. Germline V gene lookup returns CDR1 SGHRS and CDR2 YFSETQ. The CDR3 nucleotides read TGCGCCAGCAGCTTGGCCTCGGCAGGGGAAACTGAAGCTTTCTTT. It yields the protein CASSLASAGETEAFF. Filled out from reference TRBV5-1 and TRBJ1-1, the complete variable domain reads KAGVTQTPRYLIKTRGQQVTLSCSPISGHRSVSWYQQTPGQGLQFLFEYFSETQRNKGNFPGRFSGRQFSNSRSEMNVSTLELGDSALYLCASSLASAGETEAFFGQGTRLTVV.

The chain combines TRBV28 with TRBJ1-2; D possibly corresponds to TRBD1 (5 bases). This CDR3 is built from 12 residues. The germline V gene encodes CDR1 MDHEN and CDR2 SYDVKM. V was trimmed by 7 bases and J by 2 bases, leaving 8 bases between them. The CDR3 nucleotides are TGTGCCAGCATGGACACGAACTATGGCTACACCTTC. It encodes CASMDTNYGYTF.

The rearrangement uses TRBV27 and TRBJ2-5, with 7 bases aligning to TRBD2. CDR1 is MNHEY, CDR2 SMNVEV, per germline (reference sequence). The CDR3 is made up of 12 amino acids. Trimming cost V 2 bases and J 9 bases; bases outside gene matches: 3. In DNA form, the CDR3 reads TGTGCCAGCAGTTTAAGGGGAGGGGCCCAGTACTTC. It codes for CASSLRGGAQYF.

This chain joins TRBV7-8 and TRBJ2-5; 10 bases fit TRBD1. CDR1 is SGHVS, CDR2 FQNEAQ, per germline. The CDR3 runs 16 residues. The V gene end was trimmed by 5 bases and the J gene end by 5 bases; junction bases not matched to a gene: 11. CDR3 DNA sequence: TGTGCCAGCAGCCCAACCGGGACAGGGGTAGGGGAGACCCAGTACTTC. Amino acids: CASSPTGTGVGETQYF.

The V call is TRBV21-1, the J call TRBJ2-3; the D segment call TRBD2 is taken from the table without a DNA check. TRBV21-1 has pseudogene status. This CDR3 has 17 amino acids. CDR3 in amino acids: CASSKESRYSSTDTQYF. The CDR3 DNA reads as TGTGCCAGCAGCAAAGAGTCGAGATATTCTAGCACAGATACGCAGTATTTT.

This chain links TRBV7-2 with TRBJ2-3; 12 bases match TRBD2. Per germline, CDR1 SGHTA and CDR2 FQGNSA. V gave up 1 base and J gave up 3 bases; unmatched junction bases: 8. CDR3 size: 18 residues. The DNA of the CDR3 is TGTGCCAGCAGCTTAGTACCTAGCGGGAGGGCCAAGACAGATACGCAGTATTTT. Translating it yields CASSLVPSGRAKTDTQYF.

The CDR3: CAISQLGLAGDDEQFF. DNA for the CDR3: TGTGCCATCAGCCAACTGGGACTAGCGGGAGATGATGAGCAGTTCTTC. This chain joins TRBV10-3 and TRBJ2-1; 14 bases line up with TRBD2. The length of the CDR3 is 16 residues. Germline V CDR1 and CDR2: ENHRY, SYGVKD. Trimming at V came to 6 bases and at J to 8 bases, leaving 9 bases not matched to a gene.

This sequence joins TRBV18 and TRBJ1-4; 8 bases are a match to TRBD1. V was pared by 0 bases and J by 6 bases, with 3 bases of the junction left unmatched. The germline V gene encodes CDR1 KGHSH and CDR2 LQKENI. The CDR3 runs to 15 residues. The CDR3 coding sequence is TGTGCCAGCTCACCACCGACAGGGGCTGATGAAAAACTGTTTTTT. It translates to CASSPPTGADEKLFF. The whole variable domain, filled in from reference TRBV18 and TRBJ1-4, reads NAGVMQNPRHLVRRRGQEARLRCSPMKGHSHVYWYRQLPEEGLKFMVYLQKENIIDESGMPKERFSAEFPKEGPSILRIQQVVRGDSAAYFCASSPPTGADEKLFFGSGTQLSVL.

J is TRBJ2-1 and V is TRBV3-1 (or the pseudogene TRBV3-2), with TRBD1 as a possible D gene (6 bases). Germline V gene data show CDR1 as LGHDT and CDR2 as YNNKEL (reference sequence). The CDR3 has 15 amino acids. Between the trimmed V and J ends, which lost 0 bases and 6 bases, there was a span of 12 bases. The CDR3 bases are TGTGCCAGCAGCCAAGACAGCAGGGGAGTCAATGAGCAGTTCTTC. Its protein product is CASSQDSRGVNEQFF.

The table lists this clone with a count of one. V gene TRBV7-3 combines with J gene TRBJ2-2, with 10 bases aligning to TRBD2. V dropped 2 bases and J dropped 7; count of bases not matched to a gene: 16. Looked up from germline, CDR1 is SGHTA and CDR2 is FQGTGA. The CDR3 has 19 residues. In DNA form, the CDR3 reads TGTGCCAGCAGCTTATGGGTCCTTCCCAGCGGGGGGGCGAGCGGGGAGCTGTTTTTT. Its translation is CASSLWVLPSGGASGELFF.

V and J are TRBV19 and TRBJ1-5, with 7 positions matching TRBD1. The CDR3 loop spans 16 amino acids. Germline-derived CDR1 and CDR2 are LNHDA and SQIVND (reference sequence). V lost 7 bases, J lost 2 bases, and 11 bases stayed unmatched. CDR3 residues: CASTGARQGGNQPQHF. For the CDR3, the DNA is TGTGCCAGTACCGGAGCTCGACAGGGAGGCAATCAGCCCCAGCATTTT.

This clone was counted once. The chain uses TRBV18 and TRBJ1-2; a weak D match, TRBD1 (5 bases). The CDR3 covers 13 residues. Trimming took off 3 bases at V and 6 bases at J, with 11 bases between the two ends. The germline CDR1 and CDR2 sequences are KGHSH and LQKENI. The CDR3: CASSPRGEDGYTF. In DNA, the CDR3 is TGTGCCAGCTCACCCCGGGGGGAAGATGGCTACACCTTC.

The J gene is TRBJ2-1, the V gene TRBV18, with a possible D match to TRBD1 (5 bases). Germline CDR1 reads KGHSH; CDR2 reads LQKENI. V shed 4 bases and J shed 8 bases, with 9 bases lying between them. This CDR3 has 12 residues. The DNA of the CDR3 is TGTGCCAGCTCACTGGACACTTATGAGCAGTTCTTC. Amino acids: CASSLDTYEQFF.

The V and J genes are TRBV7-9 and TRBJ2-7; 7 positions agree with TRBD1. The CDR3 consists of 14 residues. CDR1 is SEHNR and CDR2 is FQNEAQ in the germline V gene (reference sequence). V lost 5 bases to trimming and J lost 1 base; unmatched junction nucleotides: 5. The chain's CDR3 is CASSRDRASYEQYF. CDR3 in DNA: TGTGCCAGCAGCCGAGACAGGGCGTCCTACGAGCAGTACTTC.

The chain employs TRBV5-1 and TRBJ2-7; possible D gene TRBD1, 5 bases. Germline CDR1 and CDR2: SGHRS and YFSETQ. The CDR3 loop spans 14 amino acids. Trimming pared 5 bases from V and 2 bases from J, leaving 14 bases between. The CDR3 DNA reads as TGCGCCAGCAGAGCCGACAGAACTACCTACGAGCAGTACTTC. This translates into CASRADRTTYEQYF.

The J gene is TRBJ2-1, the V gene TRBV6-5; D is unclear. Germline V gene lookup returns CDR1 MNHEY and CDR2 SVGAGI. V was pared by 1 base and J by 9 bases, with 16 bases between. The CDR3 consists of 15 residues. CDR3 sequence: CASSYYGSRRGEQFF. As DNA, the CDR3 is TGTGCCAGCAGTTACTATGGGTCGCGGCGAGGTGAGCAGTTCTTC.

This sequence joins TRBV7-8 and TRBJ1-2, with 10 bases matching TRBD1. Trimming removed 3 bases from V and 3 bases from J; junction bases left unmatched: 7. Germline V gene data show CDR1 as SGHVS and CDR2 as FQNEAQ. The CDR3 loop spans 16 amino acids. Written as DNA, the CDR3 is TGTGCCAGCAGCTTTTCCGGGACAGGGGACGACTATGGCTACACCTTC. This translates into CASSFSGTGDDYGYTF. The complete variable domain, with remaining parts taken from reference TRBV7-8 and TRBJ1-2, reads GAGVSQSPRYKVAKRGQDVALRCDPISGHVSLFWYQQALGQGPEFLTYFQNEAQLDKSGLPSDRFFAERPEGSVSTLKIQRTQQEDSAVYLCASSFSGTGDDYGYTFGSGTRLTVV.